This TCR beta chain is from a study of T-cell memory formation after mild COVID-19. For the study at large: TCR clusters mostly belonged to single donors.

This clonotype was found many times. Its antigen is not known. Findings and limits, study-wide: Some clones that responded turned up in pre-infection memory, which suggests that cross-reactive memory joined in. Contracting CD4+ clones lay largely in CM and EM, with CD8+ ones residing in EMRA.

Libraries for TCRalpha and TCRbeta carried sample barcodes and unique molecular identifiers via 5'RACE. Via MiXCR, TCRdb re-called the 5' RACE reads, giving one row per CDR3 protein. The sample holds roughly 150,000 distinct CDR3 sequences, more than 14% seen once. Looked up from germline, CDR1 is MNHEY and CDR2 is SVGAGI. Deletions cut 6 bases from V and 4 bases from J, with 10 bases between. The CDR3 runs to 14 residues. Sequencing was performed on PBMCs or a T cell subset sorted from them (not recorded which). The TCR comes from an adult woman who had mild COVID-19 (a few samples of this study predate the infection). Cell type and time point are not known. This chain uses TRBV6-5 with TRBJ2-6; possibly TRBD1 for D (5 bases). In DNA form, the CDR3 reads TGTGCCAGCAGCCTGGGGCAGGGGGCCAACGTCCTGACTTTC. This gives the protein CASSLGQGANVLTF.